This T cell receptor (beta chain) was captured by sequencing in a study of T cells after yellow fever vaccination. Findings and limits, study-wide: There was a small share of clonotypes that showed up in both the CD4 and CD8 compartments. Contaminants from the bulk population, in the form of abundant clonotypes, could be found in FACS-sorted repertoires. Most clones from primary vaccination were detected again post-booster (96% CD4, 88% CD8). Weaker in magnitude, the secondary response showed a faster peak on day 5 versus 15.

This clonotype was observed a handful of times. No antigen is known for it. Germline CDR1 and CDR2: SGHNT and YYREEE (reference sequence). The CDR3 has 13 residues. Deletions cut 4 bases from V and 2 bases from J, with 8 bases between. MiXCR, run by TCRdb on the 5' RACE reads, gives a single entry per CDR3 protein. The sample contains approximately 260,000 distinct CDR3 sequences, roughly 5% of which appear only once. This chain links TRBV5-4 with TRBJ2-3; possible D gene TRBD2, 5 bases. The specimen was CD4+ T cells sorted from PBMCs, collected on the day of the yellow fever booster vaccination. This TCR came from a man aged 18 to 30 who received the YFV17D yellow fever vaccine. The CDR3 loop is CASSPDSTDTQYF. The CDR3, as DNA: TGTGCCAGCAGCCCGGACTCCACAGATACGCAGTATTTT.